This TCR beta chain is from a study of blood T cell repertoires in COVID-19. The overall study: Sites in the United States, Italy and Spain provided acute and convalescent COVID-19 samples. Nucleic acid was either cDNA or gDNA, and it came from T cells, B-cell-depleted T cells, or PBMCs.

The germline gives CDR1 MDHEN, CDR2 SYDVKM. This CDR3 is built from 16 residues. V was pared by 2 bases and J by 2 bases, with 6 bases of the junction left unmatched. Authors' data handling: Amplified reference gene primers provided the basis for estimating nucleated cell counts. The data were produced by immunoSEQ multiplex PCR, yet TCRdb's version contains in-frame clones alone and is incomplete. V and J calls plus clone size are reproduced from that table; the DNA served to infer D and trimming. Counted here are about 110,000 clones, 75% to 90% occurring once; the ten biggest clones make up approximately 0.77%.

Sequenced: peripheral blood. This chain links TRBV28 with TRBJ2-3; 8 bases fit TRBD2. The receptor's source is a woman in her 70s with acute or convalescent COVID-19. CDR3 amino acids: CASSLEAGGATDTQYF. The CDR3 DNA follows: TGTGCCAGCAGTTTAGAGGCGGGAGGAGCCACAGATACGCAGTATTTT.